The 21 T cell receptor beta chains in this list originate from one sample, sequenced in a study of T cells in narcolepsy. TCRdb's table, derived via immunoSEQ multiplex PCR, lists solely in-frame clones and lacks some. The sample has around 25,000 clones, roughly 77% seen once. Sequenced input: memory (CD45RA-) CD4+ T cells from blood. All receptors come from a human donor in good health.

The chain joins TRBV6-1 to TRBJ1-1; TRBD1 agrees at 9 bases. The CDR3 runs to 14 residues. The trim removed 6 bases at V and 6 bases at J, leaving 8 bases unmatched. Per the germline V gene, CDR1 is MNHNS and CDR2 is SASEGT. The CDR3 sequence is CASRRGQGMAEAFF. CDR3 sequence (DNA): TGTGCCAGCAGACGCGGACAGGGGATGGCTGAAGCTTTCTTT.

The V call is TRBV4-1, the J call TRBJ1-2; D remains unclear. The germline V gene has CDR1 MGHRA and CDR2 YSYEKL. Trimming pared 0 bases from V and 14 bases from J, leaving 16 bases between. This CDR3 comprises 13 residues. CDR3 sequence: CASSQEPRTTWTF. CDR3 DNA: TGCGCCAGCAGCCAAGAACCCCGGACCACCTGGACCTTC.

This clone was detected only a few times. The rearrangement joins TRBV19 to TRBJ1-1; D remains unclear. The CDR3 is 14 residues long. Deletions cut 5 bases from V and 4 bases from J, with 14 bases between. Germline CDR1 is LNHDA and CDR2 is SQIVND (reference sequence). CDR3 sequence: CASSFSAGRTEAFF. CDR3 sequence (DNA): TGTGCCAGTAGTTTCTCGGCAGGACGCACTGAAGCTTTCTTT. Drawing the rest from reference TRBV19 and TRBJ1-1, the complete variable domain is DGGITQSPKYLFRKEGQNVTLSCEQNLNHDAMYWYRQDPGQGLRLIYYSQIVNDFQKGDIAEGYSVSREKKESFPLTVTSAQKNPTAFYLCASSFSAGRTEAFFGQGTRLTVV.

The chain has TRBV4-1 and TRBJ2-1; TRBD1 matches at 7 bases. J gave up 0 bases and V 1 base, and 6 bases lay outside the gene matches. The germline V gene has CDR1 MGHRA and CDR2 YSYEKL. The CDR3 covers 17 residues. CDR3 region: CASSQGQGYSSYNEQFF. CDR3 in DNA: TGCGCCAGCAGCCAAGGACAGGGATATAGCTCCTACAATGAGCAGTTCTTC.

The sample holds one count of this clone. The chain carries TRBV7-2 and TRBJ2-7; possible D gene TRBD2, 5 bases. The germline gives CDR1 SGHTA, CDR2 FQGNSA. This CDR3 spans 13 amino acids. Trimming left V 2 bases short and J 6 bases short, with 11 bases between. The CDR3 bases are TGTGCCAGCAGCTTAATCGGCGCGGGCGAGCAGTACTTC. Translated: CASSLIGAGEQYF.

This clone is labeled medium-sized. The rearrangement links TRBV4-2 to TRBJ2-7; tentatively, D is TRBD2 (6 bases). This CDR3 comprises 15 residues. The V and J ends lost 2 bases and 3 bases respectively, with 14 bases between them. CDR1 is LGHNA and CDR2 is YNFKEQ in the germline V gene. CDR3 nucleotides: TGTGCCAGCAGCCAAACTTGGGACTCCGTCTACGAGCAGTACTTC. Amino acids: CASSQTWDSVYEQYF.

The chain uses TRBV25-1 and TRBJ1-4; possible D gene TRBD1, 5 bases. The ends were cut back, 8 bases at V and 7 bases at J, with 17 bases in the middle. Germline V CDR1 and CDR2: MGHDK, SYGVNS. This CDR3 has 14 residues. The CDR3: CASGPQGGSEKLFF. DNA for the CDR3: TGTGCCAGCGGCCCGCAGGGAGGGAGTGAAAAACTGTTTTTT.

This clone was recorded once. The chain links TRBV30 to TRBJ1-1; no clear D gene. Trimming pared 0 bases from V and 6 bases from J, leaving 14 bases between. This CDR3 has 14 amino acids. Germline-derived CDR1 and CDR2 are GTSNPN and SVGIG (reference sequence). CDR3 nucleotides: TGTGCCTGGAGTGTCGTCCTTATTAGGCCTGAAGCTTTCTTT. Translating it yields CAWSVVLIRPEAFF.

V is TRBV30 and J is TRBJ1-2; possibly TRBD1 for D (6 bases). The V and J ends lost 8 bases and 4 bases respectively, with 14 bases between them. The CDR3 length is 12 residues. CDR1 and CDR2 (germline): GTSNPN, SVGIG (reference sequence). The chain's CDR3 is CARDTRSYGYTF. The CDR3 region has the DNA TGTGCCAGGGACACTCGGAGCTATGGCTACACCTTC.

This clone has just a few counts. The V gene is TRBV19, the J gene TRBJ2-7, with D perhaps being TRBD1 or TRBD2 (5 bases each). The germline CDR1 and CDR2 sequences are LNHDA and SQIVND (reference sequence). The CDR3 covers 14 residues. Trimming shortened V by 2 bases and J by 1 base, and 9 bases separated the two germline ends. This CDR3 is CASSIRRESYEQYF. The CDR3 DNA follows: TGTGCCAGTAGTATACGCAGGGAGTCCTACGAGCAGTACTTC. Full variable domain (missing parts from reference TRBV19 and TRBJ2-7): DGGITQSPKYLFRKEGQNVTLSCEQNLNHDAMYWYRQDPGQGLRLIYYSQIVNDFQKGDIAEGYSVSREKKESFPLTVTSAQKNPTAFYLCASSIRRESYEQYFGPGTRLTVT.

This chain uses TRBV6-6 with TRBJ2-5; D gene unclear. The end of the DNA fits TRBJ2-7 better, so the J call may be wrong. CDR3 size: 12 residues. Germline V gives CDR1 MNHNY, CDR2 SVGAGI (reference sequence). CDR3 amino acids: CASSNGQFEQYF. The DNA for the CDR3 is TGTGCCAGCAGCAACGGGCAGTTCGAGCAGTACTTC.

This clone was recorded only once. V gene TRBV12-2 combines with J gene TRBJ2-7; the DNA was not compared with TRBD1, the D call given in the table. TRBV12-2 is reported as a pseudogene. This CDR3 region has 19 residues. The CDR3 is CASRHKYRVLAGELYEQYF. The CDR3 DNA sequence: TGTGCAAGTCGGCACAAATACAGGGTTTTGGCGGGTGAACTATACGAGCAGTACTTC.

The chain couples TRBV7-2 to TRBJ2-5; D unclear. Germline V gene sequence: CDR1 SGHTA, CDR2 FQGNSA. The CDR3 contains 15 residues. The ends were cut back, 3 bases at V and 7 bases at J, with 18 bases in the middle. The DNA for the CDR3 is TGTGCCAGCAGCTTGCCTCCGGGCGCTATGCCGACCCAGTACTTC. Residues: CASSLPPGAMPTQYF.

The chain recombines TRBV5-5 with TRBJ2-7; D possibly corresponds to TRBD1 (5 bases). Germline V gives CDR1 SGHKS, CDR2 YYEKEE (reference sequence). The CDR3 runs 15 residues. V lost 6 bases, J lost 1 base, and 17 bases lay in between. This CDR3 reads CASTSDSRISYEQYF. The CDR3 bases are TGTGCCAGCACCTCTGACAGTAGGATTTCCTACGAGCAGTACTTC.

This rearrangement joins TRBV10-3 to TRBJ2-7; TRBD1 is a possible D gene (6 bases). V lost 6 bases and J 3 bases, leaving 12 bases between the germline ends. CDR3 length equals 13 residues. Germline lookup yields CDR1 ENHRY and CDR2 SYGVKD. For the CDR3, the DNA is TGTGCCATCAGAGGACAGTTTCACTACGAGCAGTACTTC. Translation: CAIRGQFHYEQYF.

The chain joins TRBV7-9 to TRBJ2-1, with 9 bases fitting TRBD2. V was pared by 7 bases and J by 6 bases, with 13 bases of the junction left unmatched. The V gene's germline CDR1 is SEHNR and CDR2 FQNEAQ (reference sequence). The CDR3 totals 16 residues. CDR3 residues: CASTQNVASGTNEQFF. CDR3 DNA sequence: TGTGCCAGCACACAAAACGTGGCTAGCGGGACCAATGAGCAGTTCTTC.

The rearrangement links TRBV13 to TRBJ1-1; D ambiguous. Trimming left V 5 bases short and J 1 base short, with 14 bases between. Germline V lookup: CDR1 PRHDT, CDR2 FYEKMQ (reference sequence). CDR3 length equals 15 residues. The CDR3, as DNA: TGTGCCAGCAGCCCAAGGAGGGCAGCGAACACTGAAGCTTTCTTT. Its protein is CASSPRRAANTEAFF. The entire variable domain, with the rest obtained from reference TRBV13 and TRBJ1-1, is as follows: AAGVIQSPRHLIKEKRETATLKCYPIPRHDTVYWYQQGPGQDPQFLISFYEKMQSDKGSIPDRFSAQQFSDYHSELNMSSLELGDSALYFCASSPRRAANTEAFFGQGTRLTVV.

The chain is built from TRBV10-3 and TRBJ2-5, with a tentative D call TRBD1 (5 bases). The CDR3 runs 14 residues. CDR1 is ENHRY and CDR2 is SYGVKD in the germline V gene. Trimming stripped 0 bases from V and 5 bases from J, with 10 bases between. The CDR3 loop is CAISESAGKETQYF. CDR3 nucleotides: TGTGCCATCAGTGAGTCCGCAGGGAAGGAGACCCAGTACTTC.

J is TRBJ2-6 and V is TRBV10-3, with D tentatively TRBD1 (5 bases). Trimming left V 8 bases short and J 4 bases short, with 6 bases between. The CDR3 length is 12 residues. Germline V CDR1 and CDR2: ENHRY, SYGVKD. DNA of the CDR3: TGTGCCATCTGGACAGGGGCCAACGTCCTGACTTTC. It translates to CAIWTGANVLTF.

The chain combines TRBV6-1 with TRBJ2-5, with 8 bases identical to TRBD1. Germline V gives CDR1 MNHNS, CDR2 SASEGT. This CDR3 is 13 amino acids long. V was clipped by 4 bases and J by 10 bases; unmatched bases: 8. The CDR3 DNA reads TGTGCCAGCAGTGCTGACAGGGGTAGAGGCCAGTACTTC. It translates to CASSADRGRGQYF.

The V call is TRBV10-3, the J call TRBJ2-1, with D maybe TRBD1 (6 bases). The CDR3 runs 16 residues. The V end lost 3 bases, the J end lost 2 bases, and 14 bases lay between the germline ends. Germline values: CDR1 ENHRY, CDR2 SYGVKD. CDR3 coding DNA: TGTGCCATCAGTGATCCTGACAGGCTAACCTACAATGAGCAGTTCTTC. This gives the protein CAISDPDRLTYNEQFF.